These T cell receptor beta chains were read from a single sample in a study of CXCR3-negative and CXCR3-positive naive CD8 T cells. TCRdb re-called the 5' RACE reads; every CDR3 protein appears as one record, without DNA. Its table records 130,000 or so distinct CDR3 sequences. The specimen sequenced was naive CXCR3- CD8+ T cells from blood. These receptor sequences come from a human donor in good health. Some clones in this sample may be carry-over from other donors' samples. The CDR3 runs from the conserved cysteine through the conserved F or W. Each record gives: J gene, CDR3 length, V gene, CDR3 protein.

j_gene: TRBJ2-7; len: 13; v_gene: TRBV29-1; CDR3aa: CSVEVPIANEQYF
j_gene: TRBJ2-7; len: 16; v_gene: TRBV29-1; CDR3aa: CSVIGRGTGGSFEQYF
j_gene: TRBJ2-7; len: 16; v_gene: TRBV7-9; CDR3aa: CASSLAGQGFVHEQYF
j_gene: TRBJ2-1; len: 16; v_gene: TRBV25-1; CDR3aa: CASSEWGGGASNEQFF
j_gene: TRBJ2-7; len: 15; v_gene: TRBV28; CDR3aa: CASSPGGQGHYEQYF
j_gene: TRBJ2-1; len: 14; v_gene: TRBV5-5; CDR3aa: CASSLGASGPEGFF
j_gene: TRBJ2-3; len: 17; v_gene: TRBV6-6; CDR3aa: CASSYSMREGQSDTQYF
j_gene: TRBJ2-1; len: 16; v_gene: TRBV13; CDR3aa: CASSTQQGRPQNEQFF
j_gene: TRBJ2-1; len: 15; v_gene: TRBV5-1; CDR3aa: CASSLYSGSYNEQFF
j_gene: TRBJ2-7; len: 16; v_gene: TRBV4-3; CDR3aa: CASSQDLWGGSYEQYF
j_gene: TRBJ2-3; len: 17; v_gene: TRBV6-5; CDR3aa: CASSYSPAGSSTDTQYF
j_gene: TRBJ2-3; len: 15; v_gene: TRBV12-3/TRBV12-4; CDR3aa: CASSRPSGGTDTQYF
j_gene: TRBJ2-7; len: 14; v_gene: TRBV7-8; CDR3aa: CASRAPNRNYEQYF
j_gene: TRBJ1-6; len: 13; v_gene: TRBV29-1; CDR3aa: CSAGPGKNSPLHF
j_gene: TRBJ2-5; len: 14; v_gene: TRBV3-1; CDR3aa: CASSQFDRQETQYF
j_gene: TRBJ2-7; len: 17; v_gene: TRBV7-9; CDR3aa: CASSSAVDRPSSYEQYF